The clone carrying this TCR beta chain was detected ten times or more. One end of the junction varies from germline; a read error may be responsible. A single record per CDR3 protein comes from TCRdb applying MiXCR to the PCR reads. The sample holds about half a million distinct CDR3 sequences; around 21% are singletons and the top ten take approximately 0.8%. The sample belongs to a study of molecular identifiers for immune sequencing clone quantification. The germline gives CDR1 LGHNA, CDR2 YSLEER. CDR3 length: 14 amino acids. The chain has TRBV4-3 and TRBJ2-1; 10 positions agree with TRBD2. Sequences were obtained from naive CD8+ T cells from blood, with Jurkat cell RNA spiked in. The subset here: FACS-sorted CD8+CD4-CCR7+CD45RA+ naive T cells. This clonotype originated in a human donor in good health. Some libraries in this study had Jurkat cell RNA spiked in. The CDR3 DNA reads TGCGCCAGCACCCAAGGACTAGCGGACAATGAGCAGTTCTTC. Amino acid sequence: CASTQGLADNEQFF.